This TCR beta chain comes out of a study of T cells in localized non-small cell lung cancer. The CDR3 covers 12 residues. Germline V lookup: CDR1 LNHDA, CDR2 SQIVND (reference sequence). Trimming removed 4 bases from V and 3 bases from J, with 3 bases in between. Sequenced by immunoSEQ multiplex PCR; TCRdb stores in-frame clones only, minus some. This table has fewer than 30,000 clones, around 85% appearing once. V is TRBV19 and J is TRBJ2-2; D gene unclear. The sequences come from peripheral blood, collected before any cancer treatment. The sequence was collected from a woman aged 40-70 years with stage I lung adenocarcinoma. CDR3 region: CASSRDTGELFF. In DNA, the CDR3 is TGTGCCAGTAGTAGGGACACCGGGGAGCTGTTTTTT.